This note documents a single T cell receptor (beta chain) sequence. Its antigen is as yet unknown. This CDR3 comprises 13 residues. Germline lookup yields CDR1 SGHVS and CDR2 FNYEAQ. With 0 bases removed from V and 5 bases from J, the gap between germline ends came to 7 bases. This entry belongs to a study of T cells after yellow fever vaccination. Study at large: Where fractions had low cell numbers, libraries were prepared from them with the SMART-Seq v4 Ultra Low Input RNA kit. General study points: Among all clonotypes, a small share was observed in both CD4 and CD8 compartments. Post-booster repertoires contained most primary-vaccination clones again (about 95% CD4, approximately 88% CD8).

TCRdb processed the 5' RACE reads anew with MiXCR; each CDR3 protein has one entry. The table lists around 230,000 distinct CDR3 sequences, about 7% of them singletons. Sample: CD4+ T cells sorted from PBMCs, taken on the day of the yellow fever booster vaccination. The TCR originated in a young man who received the YFV17D yellow fever vaccine. The chain combines TRBV7-6 with TRBJ2-5; the D is unclear. Written as DNA, the CDR3 is TGTGCCAGCAGCTTAGCGGATAGGGAGACCCAGTACTTC. It yields the protein CASSLADRETQYF.